One sample yielded the 32 T cell receptor beta chains listed below, sequenced in a study of blood T cell repertoires in COVID-19 (dated by TCRdb to 2020 to 2021). Preparation of the library involved the immunoSEQ multiplex PCR assay. TCRdb carries this immuneACCESS record with in-frame sequences only. Its versions omit some clonotypes, under half of them owing to an unresolved V gene in the studies checked, with the rest unexplained. The sample yields fewer than 600,000 clones; roughly 89% were counted once. The ten largest clones take up roughly 0.84% of the sample. Sequencing was done on a sample of peripheral blood. These TCRs come from a man between 18 and 29 years old with COVID-19, enrolled during active disease.

The chain recombines TRBV19 with TRBJ2-4, with 7 bases fitting TRBD2. Trimming at V came to 8 bases and at J to 2 bases, leaving 6 bases not matched to a gene. Germline values: CDR1 LNHDA, CDR2 SQIVND (reference sequence). This CDR3 spans 14 amino acids. CDR3 sequence (DNA): TGTGCCAGTCAACTGGGAGGGTCCAAAAACATTCAGTACTTC. It encodes CASQLGGSKNIQYF.

This clone has just a few counts. The CDR3: CASSPLGGLRGYTF. CDR3 sequence (DNA): TGTGCCAGCAGCCCGTTGGGAGGCCTTAGGGGCTACACCTTC. The V call is TRBV7-2, the J call TRBJ1-2, with D unclear. This CDR3 is 14 amino acids long. Trimming left V 5 bases short and J 8 bases short, with 18 bases between. In germline, CDR1 is SGHTA, CDR2 FQGNSA.

The V call is TRBV6-5, the J call TRBJ1-2; D is unresolved. Germline V CDR1 and CDR2: MNHEY, SVGAGI. This CDR3 is 15 amino acids long. Trimming pared 6 bases from V and 4 bases from J, leaving 18 bases between. CDR3 sequence (DNA): TGTGCCAGCAGCTCGTCGCTCACGGAGATCTATGGCTACACCTTC. It codes for CASSSSLTEIYGYTF.

This clone has more than one count but fewer than ten. The chain links TRBV5-4 to TRBJ2-7; TRBD2 might be the D (6 bases). CDR3 size: 14 residues. V was cut by 3 bases and J by 1 base, with 11 bases left in between. Germline CDR1 reads SGHNT; CDR2 reads YYREEE (reference sequence). The CDR3 DNA is TGTGCCAGCAGCTCCGGGGACTCTTCCTACGAGCAGTACTTC. Its protein is CASSSGDSSYEQYF.

This chain links TRBV28 with TRBJ1-5; 9 bases agree with TRBD1. From germline, CDR1 is MDHEN and CDR2 SYDVKM. The CDR3 consists of 14 residues. V shed 5 bases and J 6 bases; nucleotides not matched to a gene: 5. The CDR3 sequence is CASSLTGGPQPQHF. The DNA of the CDR3 is TGTGCCAGCAGTCTAACAGGGGGCCCTCAGCCCCAGCATTTT.

This chain joins TRBV18 and TRBJ1-2; possibly TRBD1 for D (6 bases). Deletions cut 6 bases from V and 8 bases from J, with 19 bases between. Per germline, CDR1 KGHSH and CDR2 LQKENI. This CDR3 is built from 14 residues. CDR3 in DNA: TGTGCCAGCTCGACGGGAGGGGGGAGCGTCGGCTACACCTTC. It translates to CASSTGGGSVGYTF.

J is TRBJ1-1 and V is TRBV9; 9 bases agree with TRBD1. The germline gives CDR1 SGDLS, CDR2 YYNGEE. This CDR3 contains 14 residues. The V segment lost 7 bases and the J segment 5 bases; nucleotides outside the gene matches: 9. The CDR3, as DNA: TGTGCCAGCGGCCAAGGGACAGGGTGGACTGAAGCTTTCTTT. Translated: CASGQGTGWTEAFF.

The chain recombines TRBV15 with TRBJ1-2; D perhaps matches TRBD1 (5 bases). The ends were cut back, 4 bases at V and 4 bases at J, with 10 bases in the middle. CDR3 size: 13 residues. CDR1 is LNHNV, CDR2 YYDKDF, per germline (reference sequence). Written as DNA, the CDR3 is TGTGCCACCAGCATAGACAGAATCTATGGCTACACCTTC. This translates into CATSIDRIYGYTF.

The chain couples TRBV27 to TRBJ1-1, with 8 nucleotides matching TRBD1. The CDR3 is 15 amino acids. The J segment lost 5 bases and the V segment lost 7 bases, leaving 12 bases of the junction unmatched. Germline V gene data show CDR1 as MNHEY and CDR2 as SMNVEV (reference sequence). The DNA for the CDR3 is TGTGCCAGCAAATACTCAGGGGGCGCGAGGACTGAAGCTTTCTTT. This gives the protein CASKYSGGARTEAFF.

The chain is built from TRBV27 and TRBJ2-3; TRBD2 agrees at 14 bases. The length of the CDR3 is 16 residues. Germline CDR1 and CDR2: MNHEY and SMNVEV (reference sequence). The J segment lost 5 bases and the V segment lost 5 bases, leaving 6 bases of the junction unmatched. CDR3 protein: CASSPRLAGGLDTQYF. The CDR3 bases are TGTGCCAGCAGTCCCCGACTAGCGGGAGGGTTAGATACGCAGTATTTT.

The rearrangement joins TRBV5-1 to TRBJ1-2, with TRBD1 as a possible D gene (6 bases). The CDR3 length is 15 residues. Germline CDR1 SGHRS, CDR2 YFSETQ. V gave up 3 bases and J gave up 4 bases, with 16 bases separating them. The CDR3 sequence: CASSSSGTRIYGYTF. CDR3 sequence (DNA): TGCGCCAGCAGCTCCTCCGGGACACGCATCTATGGCTACACCTTC.

The chain carries TRBV24-1 and TRBJ2-5; unclear D gene. Per the germline V gene, CDR1 is KGHDR and CDR2 is SFDVKD. The V and J ends lost 5 bases and 7 bases respectively, with 7 bases between them. This CDR3 contains 11 residues. The CDR3 region is CATSAGGTQYF. CDR3 bases: TGTGCCACCAGTGCTGGCGGGACCCAGTACTTC.

The J gene is TRBJ2-1, the V gene TRBV3-1 (or the pseudogene TRBV3-2); D may be TRBD1 (6 bases). V was clipped by 1 base and J by 2 bases, with 12 bases between them. This CDR3 comprises 16 residues. Germline V gene data show CDR1 as LGHDT and CDR2 as YNNKEL (reference sequence). This CDR3 is CASSQVGAGAYNEQFF. Here the CDR3 DNA reads TGTGCCAGCAGCCAAGTAGGGGCAGGGGCCTACAATGAGCAGTTCTTC.

The chain couples TRBV2 to TRBJ2-2, with D possibly TRBD2 on 5 matching bases. Trimming left V 4 bases short and J 6 bases short, with 12 bases between. The CDR3 length is 14 residues. Germline CDR1 is SNHLY and CDR2 is FYNNEI. The CDR3 region has the DNA TGTGCCAGCAGTGGTAGCGAGCCGGCCGGGGAGCTGTTTTTT. Protein product: CASSGSEPAGELFF. The full variable domain, with the rest looked up from reference TRBV2 and TRBJ2-2, is EPEVTQTPSHQVTQMGQEVILRCVPISNHLYFYWYRQILGQKVEFLVSFYNNEISEKSEIFDDQFSVERPDGSNFTLKIRSTKLEDSAMYFCASSGSEPAGELFFGEGSRLTVL.

The chain carries TRBV7-6 and TRBJ2-5; 7 bases are a match to TRBD2. This CDR3 has 15 amino acids. V lost 1 base to trimming and J lost 4 bases; unmatched junction nucleotides: 6. The germline V gene encodes CDR1 SGHVS and CDR2 FNYEAQ. CDR3 sequence: CASSLDEASGETQYF. CDR3 coding DNA: TGTGCCAGCAGCTTAGATGAGGCTAGCGGAGAGACCCAGTACTTC.

The chain links TRBV10-1 to TRBJ2-3; no definite D call. The CDR3 extends over 14 amino acids. Looked up from germline, CDR1 is WNHNN and CDR2 is SYGVQD (reference sequence). The V end lost 2 bases, the J end lost 2 bases, and 8 bases lay between the germline ends. CDR3 sequence: CASSESEYTDTQYF. As DNA, the CDR3 is TGCGCCAGCAGTGAGAGCGAGTACACAGATACGCAGTATTTT.

This chain joins TRBV27 and TRBJ1-6; a possible D gene is TRBD1 (6 bases). The germline CDR1 and CDR2 sequences are MNHEY and SMNVEV (reference sequence). This CDR3 spans 15 amino acids. The V end lost 0 bases, the J end lost 9 bases, and 12 bases lay between the germline ends. CDR3 residues: CASSLSSDSFSPLHF. Written as DNA, the CDR3 is TGTGCCAGCAGTTTATCGTCGGACAGCTTTTCACCCCTCCACTTT.

This clone has more than one count but fewer than ten. This CDR3 reads CASSIAGNYEQYF. The CDR3 DNA reads as TGTGCCAGTAGTATAGCAGGGAACTACGAGCAGTACTTC. The V gene is TRBV19, the J gene TRBJ2-7; the D gene is possibly TRBD1 (5 bases). Germline V lookup: CDR1 LNHDA, CDR2 SQIVND (reference sequence). V shed 1 base and J shed 3 bases, with 7 bases lying between them. The CDR3 length is 13 residues.

The rearrangement uses TRBV24-1 and TRBJ2-5; 7 nucleotides line up with TRBD1. Germline CDR1 is KGHDR and CDR2 is SFDVKD. The CDR3 spans 13 residues. Unmatched junction bases numbered 0, after V lost 3 bases and J lost 3 bases. The CDR3 spells CATSDGTEETQYF. Written as DNA, the CDR3 is TGTGCCACCAGTGATGGGACAGAAGAGACCCAGTACTTC.

V and J are TRBV3-1 (or the pseudogene TRBV3-2) and TRBJ2-1, with 7 bases that match TRBD2. The ends lost 4 bases at V and 4 bases at J; junction bases unmatched: 7. The length of the CDR3 is 15 residues. Germline CDR1 is LGHDT and CDR2 is YNNKEL (reference sequence). CDR3 in amino acids: CASSPQGGSYNEQFF. Written as DNA, the CDR3 is TGTGCCAGCAGCCCCCAGGGCGGGAGTTACAATGAGCAGTTCTTC.

In this sample, this clone turned up once. This chain joins TRBV2 and TRBJ2-3, with TRBD1 as a possible D gene (5 bases). The CDR3 consists of 13 residues. From germline, CDR1 is SNHLY and CDR2 FYNNEI. V dropped 5 bases and J dropped 5 bases, with 11 bases sitting between them. For the CDR3, the DNA is TGTGCCAGCAGTCCCACAGGTAGAGATACGCAGTATTTT. Encoded protein: CASSPTGRDTQYF.

The chain combines TRBV30 with TRBJ2-5, with D possibly matching TRBD1 (6 bases). Trimming left V 2 bases short and J 5 bases short, with 12 bases between. The CDR3 runs to 13 residues. Germline V CDR1 and CDR2: GTSNPN, SVGIG (reference sequence). In DNA form, the CDR3 reads TGTGCCTGGAGTTTCGCTGGGGGCGAGACCCAGTACTTC. Its protein is CAWSFAGGETQYF.

The chain joins TRBV4-1 to TRBJ2-1; D may be TRBD1 (5 bases). The CDR3 spans 13 residues. V lost 4 bases, J lost 11 bases, and 15 bases lay in between. Germline values: CDR1 MGHRA, CDR2 YSYEKL. As DNA, the CDR3 is TGCGCCAGCAGCCCATCCATCGACAGTAAGCAGTTCTTC. Its protein is CASSPSIDSKQFF.

This clone was counted a single time. V is TRBV3-1 (or the pseudogene TRBV3-2) and J is TRBJ2-1; D gene ambiguous. The CDR3 length is 12 residues. CDR1 LGHDT and CDR2 YNNKEL come from the germline V gene (reference sequence). The ends were cut back, 3 bases at V and 5 bases at J, with 5 bases in the middle. The CDR3 nucleotides read TGTGCCAGCAGCCAGTTCGACAATGAGCAGTTCTTC. Translation gives CASSQFDNEQFF.

A single count supports this clone. The V call is TRBV12-3 or TRBV12-4, the J call TRBJ2-5, with 7 nucleotides matching TRBD1. Trimming cost V 3 bases and J 6 bases; bases outside gene matches: 4. This CDR3 region has 13 residues. CDR3 sequence reads: CASSFDRAKTQYF. CDR3 DNA sequence: TGTGCCAGCAGTTTTGACAGGGCGAAGACCCAGTACTTC.

The genes are TRBV27 and TRBJ2-5; 8 bases fit TRBD2. The germline CDR1 and CDR2 sequences are MNHEY and SMNVEV (reference sequence). This CDR3 contains 13 residues. Germline trimming cut 5 bases from V and 5 bases from J; bases unmatched to any gene: 4. CDR3 sequence (DNA): TGTGCCAGCAGTCTGGGACTAGTGGAGACCCAGTACTTC. Protein: CASSLGLVETQYF.

V is TRBV6-5 and J is TRBJ1-6; 7 bases fit TRBD1. The J segment lost 7 bases and the V segment lost 6 bases, leaving 6 bases of the junction unmatched. This CDR3 region has 14 residues. Germline-derived CDR1 and CDR2 are MNHEY and SVGAGI. CDR3 loop: CASSRDSLNSPLHF. CDR3 sequence (DNA): TGTGCCAGCAGCCGGGACAGTCTCAATTCACCCCTCCACTTT.

This rearrangement joins TRBV6-1 to TRBJ1-2, with 12 bases lining up with TRBD1. The CDR3 is 16 amino acids. In germline, CDR1 is MNHNS, CDR2 SASEGT. The trim removed 4 bases at V and 7 bases at J, leaving 10 bases unmatched. Written as DNA, the CDR3 is TGTGCCAGCAGTGCTCCCGGGACAGGGGGCTTTAGTGGCTACACCTTC. This sequence encodes CASSAPGTGGFSGYTF.

The chain uses TRBV15 and TRBJ2-1; 14 nucleotides line up with TRBD2. J lost 9 bases, V lost 5 bases, and 6 bases had no gene match. CDR3 size: 15 residues. Germline assignment: CDR1 LNHNV and CDR2 YYDKDF (reference sequence). CDR3 loop: CATSAGLAGGREQFF. The CDR3 DNA is TGTGCCACCAGCGCTGGACTAGCGGGAGGACGTGAGCAGTTCTTC. The entire variable domain, with the rest obtained from reference TRBV15 and TRBJ2-1, is as follows: DAMVIQNPRYQVTQFGKPVTLSCSQTLNHNVMYWYQQKSSQAPKLLFHYYDKDFNNEADTPDNFQSRRPNTSFCFLDIRSPGLGDTAMYLCATSAGLAGGREQFFGPGTRLTVL.

This sequence joins TRBV19 and TRBJ2-2, with 15 bases matching TRBD2. The CDR3 totals 17 residues. Unmatched junction bases numbered 6, after V lost 5 bases and J lost 5 bases. The germline CDR1 and CDR2 sequences are LNHDA and SQIVND (reference sequence). CDR3 DNA sequence: TGTGCCAGTAGTCTCCGGACTAGCGGGAGGGGAACCGGGGAGCTGTTTTTT. It is translated as CASSLRTSGRGTGELFF.

The chain uses TRBV5-8 and TRBJ2-7, with TRBD1 identical over 8 bases. Per germline, CDR1 SGHTS and CDR2 YDEGEE. With V trimmed by 4 bases and J by 4 bases, 10 bases remained unmatched. The CDR3 extends over 15 amino acids. The CDR3 loop is CASSGTGAPLYEQYF. In DNA, the CDR3 is TGTGCCAGCAGCGGGACAGGAGCTCCCCTTTACGAGCAGTACTTC.

The DNA for the CDR3 is TGCGCCAGCAGCTTGAGGGGCCCCTCCAATGAGCAGTTCTTC. This sequence encodes CASSLRGPSNEQFF. This chain connects TRBV5-1 to TRBJ2-1, with a weak D call TRBD1 (5 bases). Trimming stripped 1 base from V and 6 bases from J, with 11 bases between. This CDR3 has 14 amino acids. Germline CDR1 SGHRS, CDR2 YFSETQ.